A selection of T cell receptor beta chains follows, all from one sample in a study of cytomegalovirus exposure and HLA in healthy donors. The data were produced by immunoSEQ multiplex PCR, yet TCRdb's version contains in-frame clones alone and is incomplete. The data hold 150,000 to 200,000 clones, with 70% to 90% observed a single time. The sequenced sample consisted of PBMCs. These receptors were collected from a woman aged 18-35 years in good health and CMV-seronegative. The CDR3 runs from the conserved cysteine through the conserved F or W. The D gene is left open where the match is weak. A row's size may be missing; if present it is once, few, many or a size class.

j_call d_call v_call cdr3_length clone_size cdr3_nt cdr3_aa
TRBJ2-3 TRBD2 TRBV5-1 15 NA TGCGCCAGCAGTTTTGAGCTAGCGGGAGTAGATACGCAGTATTTT CASSFELAGVDTQYF
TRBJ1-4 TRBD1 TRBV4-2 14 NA TGTGCCAGCAGCCGGGACAGTACTAATGAAAAACTGTTTTTT CASSRDSTNEKLFF
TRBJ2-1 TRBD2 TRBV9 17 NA TGTGCCAGCAGCGTTACTAGCGGGAGGGACTCCTACAATGAGCAGTTCTTC CASSVTSGRDSYNEQFF
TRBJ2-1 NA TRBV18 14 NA TGTGCCAGCTCACCCTCCCGGACTGACAATGAGCAGTTCTTC CASSPSRTDNEQFF
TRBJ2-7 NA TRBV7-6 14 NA TGTGCCAGCAGCCGGACTACGAGCTCCTACGAGCAGTACTTC CASSRTTSSYEQYF
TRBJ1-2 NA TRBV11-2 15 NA TGTGCCAGCAGACCCACCGGGGAACAAAACTATGGCTACACCTTC CASRPTGEQNYGYTF
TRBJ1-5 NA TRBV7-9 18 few TGTGCCAGCAGCTTAGCGTGGGGCGGGGTTGGTAGCAATCAGCCCCAGCATTTT CASSLAWGGVGSNQPQHF
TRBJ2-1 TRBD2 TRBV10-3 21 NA TGTGCCATCAGTGCCGCTTTGCAAGAGCGGGGGGGCCGGTGGATCTACAATGAGCAGTTCTTC CAISAALQERGGRWIYNEQFF
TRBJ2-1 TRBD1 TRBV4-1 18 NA TGCGCCAGCAGCCAAGATCCCGCGAGACAGGGGTCCTACAATGAGCAGTTCTTC CASSQDPARQGSYNEQFF
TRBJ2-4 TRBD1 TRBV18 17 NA TGTGCCAGCTCACCTCAAACAGGGGCCCTAGCCAAAAACATTCAGTACTTC CASSPQTGALAKNIQYF
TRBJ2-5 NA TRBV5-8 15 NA TGTGCCAGCAGCTTGTCTCAGGGGCCCCAAGAGACCCAGTACTTC CASSLSQGPQETQYF
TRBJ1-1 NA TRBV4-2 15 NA TGTGCCAGCAGCCATTCTGCCAGGGAGAACACTGAAGCTTTCTTT CASSHSARENTEAFF
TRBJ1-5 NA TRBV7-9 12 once TGTGCCAGCAGCTCTCTTAATCAGCCCCAGCATTTT CASSSLNQPQHF
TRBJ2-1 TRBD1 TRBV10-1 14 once TGCGCCAGCAGTCGGAAGACAGGGGCGAATGAGCAGTTCTTC CASSRKTGANEQFF
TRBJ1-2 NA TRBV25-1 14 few TGTGCCAGCAGTGAATGGTCCAGGGACTATGGCTACACCTTC CASSEWSRDYGYTF
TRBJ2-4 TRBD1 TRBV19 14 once TGTGCCAGTAGGTCCTCCGGGACAGCAAACATTCAGTACTTC CASRSSGTANIQYF
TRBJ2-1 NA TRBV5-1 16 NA TGCGCCAGCAGCTTGGCGTGGCTAGCGACGTACAATGAGCAGTTCTTC CASSLAWLATYNEQFF
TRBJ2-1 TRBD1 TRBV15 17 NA TGTGCCACCAGCGGTAGCCCCCGGGACAGGGTGTACAATGAGCAGTTCTTC CATSGSPRDRVYNEQFF
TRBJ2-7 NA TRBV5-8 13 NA TGTGCCAGCAGCTTCCAGGGTTCCTACGAGCAGTACTTC CASSFQGSYEQYF
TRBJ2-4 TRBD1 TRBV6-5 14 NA TGTGCCAGCAGTACAGGGGTAGCCAAAAACATTCAGTACTTC CASSTGVAKNIQYF
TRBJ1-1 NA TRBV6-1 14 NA TGTGCCTGCACTTCTTTCAGTCGGGACACTGAAGCTTTCTTT CACTSFSRDTEAFF
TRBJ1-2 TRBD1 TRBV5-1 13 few TGCGCCAGCAGCTCTGACAGGGGAGAAGGCTACACCTTC CASSSDRGEGYTF
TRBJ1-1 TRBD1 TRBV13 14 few TGTGCCAGCAGGAAAACAGGGGTGCGCACTGAAGCTTTCTTT CASRKTGVRTEAFF
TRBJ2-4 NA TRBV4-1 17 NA TGCGCCAGCAGCCAAGGAGCGTTTACAGGGACCAGGAACATTCAGTACTTC CASSQGAFTGTRNIQYF
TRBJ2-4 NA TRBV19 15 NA TGTGCCAGTAGTCCAGGGGTCGGGACCAAAAACATTCAGTACTTC CASSPGVGTKNIQYF
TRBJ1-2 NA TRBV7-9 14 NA TGTTCCAGCAGCCCTTGGACATCCGGCTATGGCTACACCTTC CSSSPWTSGYGYTF
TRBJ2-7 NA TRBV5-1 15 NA TGCGCCAGCAGCTTGGCTGGGACCGTAGGGGGCGAGCAGTACTTC CASSLAGTVGGEQYF
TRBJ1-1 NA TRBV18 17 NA TGTGCCAGCTCACCTGTAGAGCGGAAGGACCTGAACACTGAAGCTTTCTTT CASSPVERKDLNTEAFF
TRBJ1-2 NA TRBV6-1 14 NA TGTGCCAGCAGTGAAGTACAGGAGAACTATGGCTACACCTTC CASSEVQENYGYTF
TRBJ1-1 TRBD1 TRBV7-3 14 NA TGTGCCAGCAGCTCCGGACAGGTGAACACTGAAGCTTTCTTT CASSSGQVNTEAFF
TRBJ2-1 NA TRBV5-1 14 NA TGCGCCAGCAGCGAACCGGGCCACGGGAGTGAGCAGTTCTTC CASSEPGHGSEQFF
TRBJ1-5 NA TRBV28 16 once TGTGCCAGCAGTGTCTATCGGGGACAAATAAATCAGCCCCAGCATTTT CASSVYRGQINQPQHF
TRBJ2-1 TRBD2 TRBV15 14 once TGTGCCACCAGGTTCCAGCGGGGTAGGGATGAGCAGTTCTTC CATRFQRGRDEQFF
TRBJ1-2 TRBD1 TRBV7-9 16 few TGTGCCAGCAGCTTATCGGGACAGGACCTTCTCTATGGCTACACCTTC CASSLSGQDLLYGYTF
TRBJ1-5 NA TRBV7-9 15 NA TGTGCCAGCAGCCCCGGGGGAAGGGACAATCAGCCCCAGCATTTT CASSPGGRDNQPQHF
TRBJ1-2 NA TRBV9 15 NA TGTGCCAGCAGCGTAGCTACAGGGTCTAACTATGGCTACACCTTC CASSVATGSNYGYTF
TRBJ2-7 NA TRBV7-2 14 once TGTGCCAGCAGCGTCACGTGGGCTACCTACGAGCAGTACTTC CASSVTWATYEQYF
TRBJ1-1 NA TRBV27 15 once TGTGCCAGCAGTTTATGGGGGGGCTTAGACACTGAAGCCTTCTTT CASSLWGGLDTEAFF
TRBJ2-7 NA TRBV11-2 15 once TGTGCCAGCAGCCCCCGGATGAAGGGGAACCACGAGCAGTACTTC CASSPRMKGNHEQYF
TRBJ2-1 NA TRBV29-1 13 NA TGCAGCGTTGAAACCCGGGTTTACAATGAGCAGTTCTTC CSVETRVYNEQFF
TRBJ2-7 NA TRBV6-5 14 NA TGTGCCAGCAGATTCAGTACAGGCTCCTACGAGCAGTACTTC CASRFSTGSYEQYF
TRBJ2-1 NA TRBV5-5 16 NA TGTGCCAGCAGCTTGGGAATGGCTGTCTCCTACAATGAGCAGTTCTTC CASSLGMAVSYNEQFF
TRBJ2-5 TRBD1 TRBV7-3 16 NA TGTGCCAGCAGCCTCACTGGGGGACAGGGGTGGGAGACCCAGTACTTC CASSLTGGQGWETQYF
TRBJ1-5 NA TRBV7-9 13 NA TGTGCCAGCAGCTTTGAGGCCGATCAGCCCCAGCATTTT CASSFEADQPQHF
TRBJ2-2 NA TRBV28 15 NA TGTGCCAGCAGTTTAGGGCAGGGTCGGACCGGGGAGCTGTTTTTT CASSLGQGRTGELFF
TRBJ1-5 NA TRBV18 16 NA TGTGCCAGCTCACCACCCGGACAGTTCGGCAATCAGCCCCAGCATTTT CASSPPGQFGNQPQHF
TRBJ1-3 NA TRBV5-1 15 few TGCGCCAGCAGACCCCTCGAGAACTCTGGAAACACCATATATTTT CASRPLENSGNTIYF
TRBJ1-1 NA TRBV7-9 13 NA TGTGCCAGCAGCCGGCCGGGGGGCACTGAAGCTTTCTTT CASSRPGGTEAFF
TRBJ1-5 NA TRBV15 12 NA TGTGCCACCAGCAGACTCAATCAGCCCCAGCATTTT CATSRLNQPQHF
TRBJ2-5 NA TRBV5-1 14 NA TGCGCCAGCAGGGACGCCTCCGGGGAAGAGACCCAGTACTTC CASRDASGEETQYF
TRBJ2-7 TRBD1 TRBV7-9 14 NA TGTGCCAGCAGCTTTTGGACAGGGGGCTACGAGCAGTACTTC CASSFWTGGYEQYF
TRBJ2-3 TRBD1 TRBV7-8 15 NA TGTGCCAGCAGCGCACAGGGGTCGCACACAGATACGCAGTATTTT CASSAQGSHTDTQYF
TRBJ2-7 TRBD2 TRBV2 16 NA TGTGCCAGCAGCGGTGTGGGACTAGCGTTTTCCTACGAGCAGTACTTC CASSGVGLAFSYEQYF